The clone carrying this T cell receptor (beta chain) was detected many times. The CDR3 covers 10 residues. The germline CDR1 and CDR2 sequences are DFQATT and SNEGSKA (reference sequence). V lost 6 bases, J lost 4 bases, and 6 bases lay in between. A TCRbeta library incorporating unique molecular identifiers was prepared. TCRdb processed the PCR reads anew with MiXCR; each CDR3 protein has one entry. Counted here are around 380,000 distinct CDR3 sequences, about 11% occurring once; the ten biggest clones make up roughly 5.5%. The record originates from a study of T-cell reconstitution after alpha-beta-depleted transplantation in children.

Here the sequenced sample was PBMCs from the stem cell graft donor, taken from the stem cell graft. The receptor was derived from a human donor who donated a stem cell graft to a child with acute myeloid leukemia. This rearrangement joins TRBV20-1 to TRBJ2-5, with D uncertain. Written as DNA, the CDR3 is TGCAGTGCCCGGAGAGAGACCCAGTACTTC. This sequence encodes CSARRETQYF.